This TCR beta chain appears in the sequencing data of a study of T cell responses to AZD1222 COVID-19 vaccine (dated by TCRdb to about 2021). For the wider study: AZD1222 recipients with second doses at about 4 weeks or about 12 weeks were pooled, because spike-specific TCR depth and breadth did not differ between schedules. TCR sequencing covered 230 to 250 trial participants: some 210 given two doses of AZD1222 and 26 given two doses of MenACWY control vaccine. Trial participants were enrolled into age subgroups of 18-55, 56-69 and 70-plus years, which contained approximately 150, 28 and 58 TCR-sequenced participants, respectively. Study-wide findings and limitations: In the small 56-69-year group, the increase in depth fell short of significance, most likely because of low power. The whole spike protein was spanned by vaccine-associated CD4 TCRs, and dominant responses were seen in regions 160-218 and 743-854. Because no day 14 peak-response samples were available, the repertoires could be characterized only after the peak T cell response. Reportedly, close to half of the unique spike-specific TCRs recognized epitopes lying outside the regions that are mutated in the B.1.351 and B.1.1.7 variants. Conclusions about previously exposed vaccinees were limited because only six AZD1222 recipients were SARS-CoV-2 seropositive at baseline. Participants were mostly white British, with more females than males. The authors suggested clonal diversity may have been underestimated. After two AZD1222 doses, spike-specific TCR breadth and depth were significantly higher than at day 0 and than in MenACWY recipients.

The CDR3 regions of human TCRbeta chains were analyzed by immunosequencing. The authors' analysis ran thus. Repertoire TCRs were matched against a reference library of SARS-CoV-2-specific TCRs generated with the MIRA antigen-specificity platform. Breadth was defined as the fraction of unique TCRs that were SARS-CoV-2-associated. Depth was defined as the fraction of total T cells that were SARS-CoV-2-associated. Using the MIRA data, each spike-specific TCR was mapped to the spike region that the TCR reacts to and placed in a CD4 or CD8 class. Log10-transformed breadth and depth values were compared by one-way ANOVA with Sidak's multiple comparisons tests. TCRdb re-hosts the immuneACCESS table, in-frame sequences only. Its copies lack some clones; in the studies checked, an unresolved V gene accounts for under half of them, and the cause for the rest is not known. That table furnishes V, J and clone size, whereas the DNA furnished D and trimming. The sample profile shows just under 95,000 clones; approximately 91% of them were found once. The top ten constitute roughly 13% of the sample.

Read against the paper, the sample's time point label means: baseline before first vaccination. The vaccinee samples were drawn from two UK trials, COV001 and COV002, one of which was a single-blind randomized controlled phase 2/3 trial testing AZD1222 (ChAdOx1 nCoV-19) in healthy adults. For TCRbeta chain sequencing, PBMC samples from trial participants were taken at day 0 and at day 28 after the second dose. Worth noting for this clone: Its antigen specificity is not known. One base away there is no much larger clone; base qualities are not given.

This sample comprised peripheral blood, obtained on day 0 of AZD1222 vaccination. The receptor comes from an adult in good health.

The DNA sequence is TGTGCCAGCAGCTTAGCAACTCTGACCAGGAACTATGGCTACACCTTC. Its translation reads: CASSLATLTRNYGYTF. This receptor chain uses TRBV7-9 and TRBJ1-2; no D gene can be assigned with confidence. The V end loses 0 bases and the J end loses 2 bases, and a stretch of 13 bases separates them. From a lookup of the germline V gene (reference sequence), CDR1 and CDR2 are SEHNR and FQNEAQ. Taken from cysteine to phenylalanine, the CDR3 has 16 residues. Of the read, only the CDR3 DNA is kept; its 48 bases are in frame from base 1.